Following are 25 T cell receptor beta chains from one sample sequenced in a study of radiotherapy plus CTLA-4 blockade in lung cancer. Repertoires were generated with immunoSEQ multiplex PCR, while TCRdb's copy carries only in-frame clones and drops some. The data contain about 77,000 clones, roughly 80% of them seen just once; the ten biggest clones take up roughly a tenth. Material: peripheral blood, obtained from a patient treated with radiotherapy plus ipilimumab. The receptors were sampled from a human donor with non-small cell lung cancer whose response to radiotherapy plus ipilimumab could not be evaluated.

The rearrangement uses TRBV5-4 and TRBJ2-7; no firm D call. Between the trimmed V and J ends, which lost 0 bases and 2 bases, there was a span of 9 bases. The CDR3 contains 14 residues. Germline lookup yields CDR1 SGHNT and CDR2 YYREEE (reference sequence). The CDR3 nucleotides are TGTGCCAGCAGCTTGGTTCCGGGTCCCTACGAGCAGTACTTC. Its protein product is CASSLVPGPYEQYF.

This chain links TRBV29-1 with TRBJ2-7; weak D call: TRBD1 (5 bases). Germline V gene sequence: CDR1 SQVTM, CDR2 ANQGSEA. This CDR3 is 13 amino acids long. V lost 6 bases and J 0 bases, leaving 12 bases between the germline ends. The CDR3 loop is CSVESGYSYEQYF. The DNA for the CDR3 is TGCAGCGTCGAATCAGGGTACTCCTACGAGCAGTACTTC.

The V and J genes are TRBV5-8 and TRBJ2-5, with 7 nucleotides matching TRBD2. The CDR3 consists of 14 residues. Germline trimming cut 4 bases from V and 2 bases from J; bases unmatched to any gene: 5. Germline V gene lookup returns CDR1 SGHTS and CDR2 YDEGEE. For the CDR3, the DNA is TGTGCCAGCAGCCAGGGACTACCACAAGAGACCCAGTACTTC. Its translation is CASSQGLPQETQYF.

This sequence joins TRBV18 and TRBJ2-5; possible D gene TRBD1, 7 bases. Judging by the DNA end, TRBJ2-7 fits better; the J call may be wrong. The V gene's germline CDR1 is KGHSH and CDR2 LQKENI. This CDR3 contains 14 residues. CDR3 region: CASSRDSLSYEQYF. The CDR3 DNA reads TGTGCCAGCTCGCGGGACAGTCTAAGCTACGAGCAGTACTTC.

CDR3 residues: CASSLASGSYREQFF. The DNA of the CDR3 is TGTGCCAGCAGCTTAGCAAGCGGGAGCTACCGGGAGCAGTTCTTC. This chain uses TRBV7-9 with TRBJ2-1; the match to TRBD2 covers 8 bases. This CDR3 region has 15 residues. Germline CDR1 is SEHNR and CDR2 is FQNEAQ (reference sequence). J was trimmed by 10 bases and V by 0 bases; bases with no gene match: 8.

The genes are TRBV4-1 and TRBJ2-7; 7 bases align to TRBD1. With 1 base clipped from V and 4 bases from J, the junction kept 7 bases outside the gene matches. The CDR3 runs to 15 residues. Germline values: CDR1 MGHRA, CDR2 YSYEKL. The CDR3 spells CASSQAETGRYEQYF. In nucleotides, the CDR3 is TGCGCCAGCAGCCAAGCAGAGACAGGGCGGTACGAGCAGTACTTC.

There are a few counts of this clone. The J gene is TRBJ1-5, the V gene TRBV6-6, with D perhaps matching TRBD1 (6 bases). Germline loops: CDR1 MNHNY, CDR2 SVGAGI (reference sequence). CDR3 size: 14 residues. Trimming pared 2 bases from V and 5 bases from J, leaving 10 bases between. Here the CDR3 reads CASSYRDTDQPQHF. The DNA of the CDR3 is TGTGCCAGCAGTTACCGGGACACTGATCAGCCCCAGCATTTT.

This chain links TRBV6-5 with TRBJ1-1; no definite D call. The CDR3 runs 14 residues. Germline loops: CDR1 MNHEY, CDR2 SVGAGI. Trimming left V 5 bases short and J 7 bases short, with 17 bases between. CDR3 DNA: TGTGCCAGCAGTAACCTGCTGGCGGGGAGTGAAGCTTTCTTT. Protein sequence: CASSNLLAGSEAFF.

This clone has more than one count but fewer than ten. V and J are TRBV19 and TRBJ1-3; D gene ambiguous. CDR3 length equals 16 residues. CDR1 and CDR2 (germline): LNHDA, SQIVND (reference sequence). V lost 6 bases and J lost 0, with 15 bases in between. The CDR3 bases are TGTGCCAGTAGCCCGGGAGGGAATCCCTCTGGAAACACCATATATTTT. It yields the protein CASSPGGNPSGNTIYF.

The genes are TRBV10-3 and TRBJ2-7; the match to TRBD1 covers 7 bases. Germline loops: CDR1 ENHRY, CDR2 SYGVKD. After removal of 2 bases from V and 3 bases from J, the junction contained 4 bases not matched to a gene. The CDR3 is 14 amino acids. The CDR3 is CAISEGDSYYEQYF. The CDR3 nucleotides are TGTGCCATCAGTGAGGGGGACAGCTACTACGAGCAGTACTTC.

The rearrangement joins TRBV30 to TRBJ1-2, with a possible D match to TRBD1 (6 bases). The CDR3 runs to 12 residues. V gave up 8 bases and J gave up 2 bases, with 12 bases separating them. From germline, CDR1 is GTSNPN and CDR2 SVGIG (reference sequence). CDR3 amino acids: CAGTQGNYGYTF. CDR3 nucleotides: TGTGCCGGAACCCAGGGGAACTATGGCTACACCTTC.

The CDR3 DNA is TGTGCCAGCAGTGTCGAGGACAGGGACCCTATCACCTTC. It is translated as CASSVEDRDPITF. The chain links TRBV6-1 to TRBJ1-2; 8 bases are shared with TRBD1. CDR1 is MNHNS and CDR2 is SASEGT in the germline V gene. Trimming cost V 4 bases and J 13 bases; bases outside gene matches: 11. The CDR3 extends over 13 amino acids.

This rearrangement joins TRBV9 to TRBJ2-2, with 13 bases that match TRBD2. Germline V gene sequence: CDR1 SGDLS, CDR2 YYNGEE. This CDR3 comprises 18 residues. The trim removed 7 bases at V and 1 base at J, leaving 10 bases unmatched. The CDR3 DNA is TGTGCCAGCGGGGTTACCGGACTAGCGGGGGTGAACACCGGGGAGCTGTTTTTT. It encodes CASGVTGLAGVNTGELFF.

This clone was seen just once. V gene TRBV27 combines with J gene TRBJ2-1; TRBD2 agrees at 14 bases. CDR1 is MNHEY, CDR2 SMNVEV, per germline (reference sequence). V dropped 4 bases and J dropped 4; count of bases not matched to a gene: 6. The CDR3 extends over 17 amino acids. This chain's CDR3 is CASSSRTSGGSYNEQFF. CDR3 nucleotides: TGTGCCAGCAGTTCCCGGACTAGCGGGGGGAGTTACAATGAGCAGTTCTTC.

The rearrangement joins TRBV10-3 to TRBJ1-1, with TRBD1 matching over 7 bases. Germline CDR1 ENHRY, CDR2 SYGVKD. The CDR3 is 14 amino acids. Germline trimming cut 10 bases from V and 0 bases from J; bases unmatched to any gene: 8. The CDR3 here is CATRDRQMNTEAFF. Here the CDR3 DNA reads TGTGCCACCCGGGACAGACAGATGAACACTGAAGCTTTCTTT.

This sequence joins TRBV6-6 and TRBJ2-1; the match to TRBD2 covers 9 bases. This CDR3 is 16 amino acids long. Germline CDR1 and CDR2: MNHNY and SVGAGI (reference sequence). Trimming cost V 6 bases and J 1 base; bases outside gene matches: 7. Here the CDR3 reads CASSLRLADSYNEQFF. CDR3 bases: TGTGCCAGCAGCCTAAGACTAGCGGATTCCTACAATGAGCAGTTCTTC.

This clone was recorded once. This chain links TRBV30 with TRBJ1-2, with a tentative D call TRBD1 (5 bases). The CDR3 is made up of 14 amino acids. The germline V and J ends were trimmed by 4 bases and 7 bases, with 19 bases remaining between them. CDR1 and CDR2 from the germline V gene are GTSNPN and SVGIG (reference sequence). This CDR3 is CAWTHPQGIGGYTF. As DNA, the CDR3 is TGTGCCTGGACTCATCCCCAGGGAATTGGTGGCTACACCTTC. Combining the CDR3 with reference TRBV30 and TRBJ1-2 gives the whole variable domain SQTIHQWPATLVQPVGSPLSLECTVEGTSNPNLYWYRQAAGRGLQLLFYSVGIGQISSEVPQNLSASRPQDRQFILSSKKLLLSDSGFYLCAWTHPQGIGGYTFGSGTRLTVV.

The genes are TRBV6-6 and TRBJ2-1; 8 nucleotides line up with TRBD2. The CDR3 runs to 16 residues. With V trimmed by 6 bases and J by 0 bases, 7 bases remained unmatched. Germline V gene sequence: CDR1 MNHNY, CDR2 SVGAGI (reference sequence). CDR3 protein: CASSPLSGSSYNEQFF. CDR3 DNA sequence: TGTGCCAGCAGCCCCCTAAGCGGGAGCTCCTACAATGAGCAGTTCTTC.

The chain links TRBV5-1 to TRBJ2-7, with TRBD2 matching over 8 bases. V was pared by 0 bases and J by 6 bases, with 5 bases of the junction left unmatched. The CDR3 contains 14 residues. Germline CDR1 reads SGHRS; CDR2 reads YFSETQ. CDR3 loop: CASSLGGREAEQYF. CDR3 DNA sequence: TGCGCCAGCAGCTTGGGTGGGCGGGAGGCCGAGCAGTACTTC.

The chain employs TRBV7-2 and TRBJ2-3, with TRBD1 as a possible D gene (5 bases). The CDR3 extends over 15 amino acids. Germline loops: CDR1 SGHTA, CDR2 FQGNSA. The V gene lost 2 bases and the J gene lost 2 bases, with 11 bases spanning the gap. The CDR3 reads CASSLKTVITDTQYF. DNA for the CDR3: TGTGCCAGCAGCTTAAAGACAGTGATCACAGATACGCAGTATTTT.

This clone was observed a handful of times. This chain connects TRBV9 to TRBJ2-2, with a tentative D call TRBD2 (6 bases). This CDR3 spans 16 amino acids. The germline V gene has CDR1 SGDLS and CDR2 YYNGEE. The V end was cut by 5 bases, the J end by 4 bases, with 18 bases between. The CDR3 DNA follows: TGTGCCAGCAGTGCCCCGAAAAGCGGGCCCACCGGGGAGCTGTTTTTT. This gives the protein CASSAPKSGPTGELFF.

This clone was seen a handful of times. The chain combines TRBV4-1 with TRBJ2-1; 8 nucleotides align to TRBD2. This CDR3 has 17 residues. J gave up 2 bases and V 1 base, and 7 bases lay outside the gene matches. Germline values: CDR1 MGHRA, CDR2 YSYEKL. The DNA for the CDR3 is TGCGCCAGCAGCCAAGTAGGGACGGGGGGGCCCTACAATGAGCAGTTCTTC. It encodes CASSQVGTGGPYNEQFF.

This clone was recorded a few times. This chain connects TRBV18 to TRBJ1-1, with 9 bases matching TRBD1. V shed 3 bases and J 8 bases; nucleotides not matched to a gene: 4. The CDR3 runs 13 residues. Germline assignment: CDR1 KGHSH and CDR2 LQKENI. The CDR3 DNA reads TGTGCCAGCTCACCGGGACAGGGAGCCGAAGCTTTCTTT. It is translated as CASSPGQGAEAFF.

The CDR3 nucleotides read TGTGCCACCAGCAGAGTCAGGGGTAATACCGGGGAGCTGTTTTTT. Amino acids: CATSRVRGNTGELFF. The chain couples TRBV15 to TRBJ2-2; a weak D match, TRBD1 (6 bases). V lost 1 base to trimming and J lost 5 bases, with 11 bases between them. CDR3 size: 15 residues. CDR1 and CDR2 from the germline V gene are LNHNV and YYDKDF (reference sequence).

This clone was recorded once. The chain recombines TRBV5-6 with TRBJ2-5, with D possibly being TRBD2 (5 bases). Trimming removed 4 bases from V and 7 bases from J, with 11 bases in between. The CDR3 extends over 12 amino acids. Per germline, CDR1 SGHDT and CDR2 YYEEEE. For the CDR3, the DNA is TGTGCCAGCAGCCGTCCTGAGGGGACCCAGTACTTC. Residues: CASSRPEGTQYF. The full variable domain, in which reference TRBV5-6 and TRBJ2-5 provide the parts outside the CDR3, is DAGVTQSPTHLIKTRGQQVTLRCSPKSGHDTVSWYQQALGQGPQFIFQYYEEEERQRGNFPDRFSGHQFPNYSSELNVNALLLGDSALYLCASSRPEGTQYFGPGTRLLVL.